This T cell receptor (beta chain) was sequenced during a study of blood T cells in healthy people across ages. Findings of the study overall: Roughly linearly, TCR beta diversity per million T cells fell as age increased.

Donors ranged from 6 to 90 years old and were healthy Caucasians in Russia. Per-sample yields of isolated PBMCs were at least 7 million. The authors ran a second PCR of about 6 to 11 cycles using a sample-barcoded 5' primer and a J-beta primer mix. One entry per CDR3 protein, called by TCRdb with MiXCR from the 5' RACE reads. In the table there are over 1,500,000 distinct CDR3 sequences, around 48% of which are singletons. On this clonotype: What it recognizes is unknown.

With 4 bases removed from V and 2 bases from J, the gap between germline ends came to 17 bases. Germline CDR1 is MGHDK and CDR2 is SYGVNS. The CDR3 length is 16 residues. The chain employs TRBV25-1 and TRBJ2-5, with D possibly matching TRBD2 (5 bases). The receptor was derived from a woman in her thirties or forties in good health. Source material: blood. CDR3 in DNA: TGTGCCAGCAGTGTAAGAATCGGGATACATCAAGAGACCCAGTACTTC. Translating it yields CASSVRIGIHQETQYF.